This T cell receptor (beta chain) was captured by sequencing in a study of blood T cell repertoires in COVID-19. Turning to the study itself: Both acute and convalescent COVID-19 samples were obtained from the United States, Italy and Spain.

Clones were read by immunoSEQ multiplex PCR, and TCRdb kept only the in-frame ones, dropping some. The data hold roughly 86,000 clones, with less than 85% observed a single time. The CDR3 totals 13 residues. V shed 6 bases and J 4 bases; nucleotides not matched to a gene: 5. CDR1 is MNHEY and CDR2 is SMNVEV in the germline V gene (reference sequence). This sequence originates from a man in his forties or fifties who had recovered from COVID-19. The sequenced sample was peripheral blood. This chain connects TRBV27 to TRBJ1-2; 7 nucleotides line up with TRBD1. DNA for the CDR3: TGTGCCAGCAGGCGACAGGGTGTCTATGGCTACACCTTC. Translating it yields CASRRQGVYGYTF.